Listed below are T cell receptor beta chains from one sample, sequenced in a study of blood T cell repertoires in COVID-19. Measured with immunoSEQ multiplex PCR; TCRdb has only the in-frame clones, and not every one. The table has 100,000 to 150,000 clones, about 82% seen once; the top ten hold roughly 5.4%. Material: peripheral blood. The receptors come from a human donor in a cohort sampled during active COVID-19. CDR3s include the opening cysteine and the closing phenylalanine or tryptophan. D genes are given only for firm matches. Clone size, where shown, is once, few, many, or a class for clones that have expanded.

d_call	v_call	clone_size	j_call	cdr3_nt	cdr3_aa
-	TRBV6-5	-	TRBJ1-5	TGTGCCAGCAGTCGGGAACAGGGTCCCAATCAGCCCCAGCATTTT	CASSREQGPNQPQHF
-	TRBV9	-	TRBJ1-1	TGTGCCAGCAGCGTAGAACAGGGCCCTGAAGCTTTCTTT	CASSVEQGPEAFF
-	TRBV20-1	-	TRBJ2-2	TGCAGTGCTAGGAGGACCGGGGAGCTGTTTTTT	CSARRTGELFF
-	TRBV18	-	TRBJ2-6	TGTGCCAGCTCACCACCGTACGAACATAAAACCTCTGGGGCCAACGTCCTGACTTTC	CASSPPYEHKTSGANVLTF
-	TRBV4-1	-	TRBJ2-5	TGCGCCAGCAGCCAAGATCCAGGGCAGGGCCAAGAGACCCAGTACTTC	CASSQDPGQGQETQYF
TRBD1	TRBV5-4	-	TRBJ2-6	TGTGCCAGCAGCTCGTATACAGGGGGCTCTGGGGCCAACGTCCTGACTTTC	CASSSYTGGSGANVLTF
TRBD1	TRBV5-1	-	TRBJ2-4	TGCGCCAGCAGCTTGGTAGTTGGACAGGGGCAGTACTTC	CASSLVVGQGQYF
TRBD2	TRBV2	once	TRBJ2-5	TGTGCCAGCAGTTACGGACTAGCGGGAGGACTAAAGACCCAGTACTTC	CASSYGLAGGLKTQYF
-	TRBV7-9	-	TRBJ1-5	TGTGCCAGCAGCTTTTTCCGTCGACAAGTCAATCAGCCCCAGCATTTT	CASSFFRRQVNQPQHF
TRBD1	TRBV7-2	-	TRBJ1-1	TGTGCCAGCAGCGCCGACAGGGGGCGAACTGAAGCTTTCTTT	CASSADRGRTEAFF
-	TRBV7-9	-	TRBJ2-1	TGTGCCAGCAGCGTGGGGGGTTGGGAGCAGTTCTTC	CASSVGGWEQFF
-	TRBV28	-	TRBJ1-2	TGTGCCAGCAGGGAAACGGGGGGACACTCAGGACGGACGGGCTACACCTTC	CASRETGGHSGRTGYTF
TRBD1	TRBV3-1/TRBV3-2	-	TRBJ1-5	TGTGCCAGCAGCCAAGAAGGACAGGGGACCCAGCCCCAGCATTTT	CASSQEGQGTQPQHF
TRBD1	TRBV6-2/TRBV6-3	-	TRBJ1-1	TGTGCCAGCAGTTACTCTTGGGACAGGGATTACCCTGAAGCTTTCTTT	CASSYSWDRDYPEAFF
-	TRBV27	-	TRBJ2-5	TGTGCCAGCAGTTTAATCTGGACACCTCAAGAGACCCAGTACTTC	CASSLIWTPQETQYF
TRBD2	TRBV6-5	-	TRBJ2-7	TGTGCCAGCAGGACCGGGACTAGCCTCTCCGAGCAGTACTTC	CASRTGTSLSEQYF
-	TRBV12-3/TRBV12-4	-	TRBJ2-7	TGTGCCAGCAGTTTATCGGGTTCCTACGAGCAGTACTTC	CASSLSGSYEQYF
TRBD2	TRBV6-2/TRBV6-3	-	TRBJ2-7	TGTGCCAGCAGTTTCCCTAGCGGGAGAGGGAACGAGCAGTACTTC	CASSFPSGRGNEQYF
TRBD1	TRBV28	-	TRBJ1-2	TGTGCCAGCAGTTGGACAGGGAGGCTGAACTATGGCTACACCTTC	CASSWTGRLNYGYTF
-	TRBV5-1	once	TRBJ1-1	TGCGCCAGCAGCTTACAGGGTTCTGGGAACACTGAAGCTTTCTTT	CASSLQGSGNTEAFF
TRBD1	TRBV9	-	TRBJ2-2	TGTGCCAGCAGCTTTCTAGGACAGGGGCGGAACACCGGGGAGCTGTTTTTT	CASSFLGQGRNTGELFF
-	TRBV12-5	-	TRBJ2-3	TGTGCTAGTGGTTACCGCGGAGATACGCAGTATTTT	CASGYRGDTQYF
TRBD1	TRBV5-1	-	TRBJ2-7	TGCGCCAGCAGCTCCGGGACAGGGGGCAACGAGCAGTACTTC	CASSSGTGGNEQYF
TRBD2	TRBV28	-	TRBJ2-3	TGTGCCAGCAGTCTTCCTAGCGGCCACACAGATACGCAGTATTTT	CASSLPSGHTDTQYF
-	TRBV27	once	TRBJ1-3	TGTGCCAGCAGTGCGGGGGCCTACTCTGGAAACACCATATATTTT	CASSAGAYSGNTIYF
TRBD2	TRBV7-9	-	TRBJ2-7	TGTGCCAGCAGCCCAGAGACTAGCGGGACGCCCTACGAGCAGTACTTC	CASSPETSGTPYEQYF
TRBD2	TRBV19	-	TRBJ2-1	TGTGCCAGTAGTGCTACTAGCGGGACATACAATGAGCAGTTCTTC	CASSATSGTYNEQFF
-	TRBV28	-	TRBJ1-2	TGTGCCAGCAGTCCCCAGGGCTATGGCTACACCTTC	CASSPQGYGYTF
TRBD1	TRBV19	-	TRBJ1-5	TGTGCCAGTAGTATAACAGGGGAACCCCAGCATTTT	CASSITGEPQHF
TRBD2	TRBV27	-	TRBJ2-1	TGTGCCAGCAGTTTAAGACTAGCGGGAGTAGAGGAGCAGTTCTTC	CASSLRLAGVEEQFF
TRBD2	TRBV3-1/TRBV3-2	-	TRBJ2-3	TGTGCCAGCAGCCGGACTAGCGTTGATACGCAGTATTTT	CASSRTSVDTQYF
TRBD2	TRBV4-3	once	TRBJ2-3	TGCGCCAGCAGCCAAGAAATCCAGCAAGCGGGAGGACACACAGATACGCAGTATTTT	CASSQEIQQAGGHTDTQYF
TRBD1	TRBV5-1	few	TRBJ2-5	TGCGCCAGCAGCCTTATAGGACAGGGGATACAAGAGACCCAGTACTTC	CASSLIGQGIQETQYF
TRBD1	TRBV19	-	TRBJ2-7	TGTGCCAGTAGTGCCGGACAGGGCCCTTACGAGCAGTACTTC	CASSAGQGPYEQYF
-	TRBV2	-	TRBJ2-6	TGTGCCAGCAGCGTCACAGGGACTGGGGCCAACGTCCTGACTTTC	CASSVTGTGANVLTF
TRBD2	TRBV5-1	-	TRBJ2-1	TGCGCCAGTCGCGGGGGGAGCTCCTACAATGAGCAGTTCTTC	CASRGGSSYNEQFF
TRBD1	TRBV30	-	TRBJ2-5	TGTGCCTGGAGGGTGGACAGGCTAATGGAGACCCAGTACTTC	CAWRVDRLMETQYF
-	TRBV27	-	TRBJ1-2	TGTGCCAGCAGTCTATTACCCGGACAAGTCGGCTACACCTTC	CASSLLPGQVGYTF
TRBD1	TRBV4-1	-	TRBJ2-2	TGCGCCAGCAGCGATACAGGGGACACCGGGGAGCTGTTTTTT	CASSDTGDTGELFF
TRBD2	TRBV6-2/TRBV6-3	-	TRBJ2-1	TGTGCCAGCAGTTACCCGCTTAGCGGGAGGGGTAATGAGCAGTTCTTC	CASSYPLSGRGNEQFF
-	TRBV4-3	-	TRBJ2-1	TGCGCCAGCAGCCATAGAGGGTCCTACAATGAGCAGTTCTTC	CASSHRGSYNEQFF
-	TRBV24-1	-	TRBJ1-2	TGTGCCACCAGTGAGTCAGGGTTTTATGGCTACACCTTC	CATSESGFYGYTF
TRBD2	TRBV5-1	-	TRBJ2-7	TGCGCCAGCGGGACGGGTCTTGGACTAGCGGGAGGTTACGAGCAGTACTTC	CASGTGLGLAGGYEQYF
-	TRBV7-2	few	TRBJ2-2	TGTGCCAGCAGCTACACAAGCACCGGGGAGCTGTTTTTT	CASSYTSTGELFF
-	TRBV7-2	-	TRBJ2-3	TGTGCCAGCAGCTTAACTGCCAAGCGGCTTACGAGCCCAGATACGCAGTATTTT	CASSLTAKRLTSPDTQYF
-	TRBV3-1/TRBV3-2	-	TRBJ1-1	TGTGCCAGCAGCCAAGAATGGAGGAACACTGAAGCTTTCTTT	CASSQEWRNTEAFF
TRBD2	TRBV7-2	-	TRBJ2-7	TGTGCCAGCAGCTGGACTAGCCAGGGAGCCTACGAGCAGTACTTC	CASSWTSQGAYEQYF
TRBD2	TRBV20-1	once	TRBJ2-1	TGCAGTGCTAGTAAGGGGGGGACTAGCGGGAGTGGCAAGTTCTTC	CSASKGGTSGSGKFF
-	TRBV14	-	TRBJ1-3	TGTGCCAGCAGCCGGAGTGGTGGAAACACCATATATTTT	CASSRSGGNTIYF
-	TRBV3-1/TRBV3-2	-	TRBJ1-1	TGTGCCAGCAGCCGGGAGGGGGGGACCAGCACTGAAGCTTTCTTT	CASSREGGTSTEAFF